This entry lists 27 T cell receptor beta chains sequenced from one sample in a study of T-cell memory formation after mild COVID-19. Using its own MiXCR run on the 5' RACE reads, TCRdb lists one record per CDR3 protein. The sample yields some 320,000 distinct CDR3 sequences, over 11% seen once. Sequencing used PBMCs or a T cell subset sorted from them (not recorded which). The source of these receptors is a man younger than 35 who had mild COVID-19 (a few samples of this study predate the infection). Cell type and time point are not known.

The chain employs TRBV6-2 or TRBV6-3 and TRBJ1-1; D call uncertain. The germline V and J ends were trimmed by 2 bases and 1 base, with 11 bases remaining between them. CDR3 length: 15 residues. Germline CDR1 and CDR2: MNHEY and SVGEGT. The CDR3 loop is CASSYVGRRNTEAFF. The DNA for the CDR3 is TGTGCCAGCAGTTACGTCGGGAGGAGGAACACTGAAGCTTTCTTT.

The V and J genes are TRBV29-1 and TRBJ1-2; D might be TRBD1 (5 bases). Germline loops: CDR1 SQVTM, CDR2 ANQGSEA. The CDR3 totals 13 residues. Trimming left V 4 bases short and J 4 bases short, with 13 bases between. The CDR3 DNA reads TGCAGCGTTGTAGGGGTCCAGACCTATGGCTACACCTTC. Its protein product is CSVVGVQTYGYTF.

This clonotype was found many times. The V gene is TRBV12-3 or TRBV12-4, the J gene TRBJ1-2; D not certain. This CDR3 spans 13 amino acids. The V end was cut by 5 bases, the J end by 7 bases, with 14 bases between. The CDR3 DNA reads TGTGCCAGCAGTGCCCGACTTGGATCTGGCTACACCTTC. This sequence encodes CASSARLGSGYTF.

This chain joins TRBV19 and TRBJ1-5, with no clear D. The CDR3 contains 15 residues. Per the germline V gene, CDR1 is LNHDA and CDR2 is SQIVND (reference sequence). Trimming pared 7 bases from V and 6 bases from J, leaving 19 bases between. As DNA, the CDR3 is TGTGCCAGTAAGGGTCACTCGGGGTTTACTCAGCCCCAGCATTTT. It translates to CASKGHSGFTQPQHF.

V and J are TRBV5-1 and TRBJ1-6, with D possibly being TRBD1 (6 bases). The germline CDR1 and CDR2 sequences are SGHRS and YFSETQ. The CDR3 length is 17 residues. The V gene lost 0 bases and the J gene lost 6 bases, with 16 bases spanning the gap. CDR3 sequence (DNA): TGCGCCAGCAGCTTGGATGGGGGGCGAGGGACTAATTCACCCCTCCACTTT. It encodes CASSLDGGRGTNSPLHF.

This clonotype was found a few times. This chain connects TRBV21-1 to TRBJ2-7; TRBD1, the D gene given by the table, was not confirmed from the DNA. TRBV21-1 is a recognized pseudogene. This CDR3 region has 18 residues. The CDR3 is CASSKERGQPFGSDEQYF. The CDR3 DNA reads as TGTGCCAGCAGCAAAGAAAGGGGACAGCCCTTCGGGTCGGACGAGCAGTACTTC.

This clonotype appeared a few times. V is TRBV7-9 and J is TRBJ2-7; D perhaps matches TRBD1 (5 bases). V gave up 5 bases and J gave up 3 bases, with 8 bases separating them. CDR1 and CDR2 (germline): SEHNR, FQNEAQ (reference sequence). The CDR3 is 12 amino acids. The CDR3 protein is CASSPDIYEQYF. The CDR3 nucleotides read TGTGCCAGCAGCCCGGACATCTACGAGCAGTACTTC.

This clonotype was detected only once. The chain is built from TRBV4-3 and TRBJ1-2; TRBD1 aligns across 10 bases. V shed 4 bases and J 8 bases; nucleotides not matched to a gene: 10. This CDR3 has 15 residues. Germline assignment: CDR1 LGHNA and CDR2 YSLEER. CDR3 bases: TGCGCCAGCAGCCTCGGACAGGGGGTGTTAGAGGGCTACACCTTC. Translating gives CASSLGQGVLEGYTF.

The chain combines TRBV6-5 with TRBJ2-3; D is unclear. Looked up from germline, CDR1 is MNHEY and CDR2 is SVGAGI. Trimming removed 3 bases from V and 1 base from J, with 11 bases in between. The CDR3 extends over 15 amino acids. CDR3 amino acids: CASSYGLGGTDTQYF. The CDR3 coding sequence is TGTGCCAGCAGTTATGGGTTAGGAGGCACAGATACGCAGTATTTT.

This chain connects TRBV28 to TRBJ2-7; 10 bases align to TRBD1. Germline loops: CDR1 MDHEN, CDR2 SYDVKM. V trimming: 1 base; J trimming: 5 bases; junction bases outside the gene matches: 8. The CDR3 spans 16 residues. Written as DNA, the CDR3 is TGTGCCAGCAGTTTATTTCCGGGACAGGGGAGGAACGAGCAGTACGTC. This translates into CASSLFPGQGRNEQYV.

The rearrangement joins TRBV5-5 to TRBJ1-4, with 7 bases that match TRBD1. The V segment lost 0 bases and the J segment 5 bases; nucleotides outside the gene matches: 7. Per the germline V gene, CDR1 is SGHKS and CDR2 is YYEKEE (reference sequence). This CDR3 is 16 amino acids long. The DNA of the CDR3 is TGTGCCAGCAGCTTGGGGGACAGTCCTTTAAATGAAAAACTGTTTTTT. Translated: CASSLGDSPLNEKLFF.

A few counts support this clonotype. The rearrangement uses TRBV12-3 or TRBV12-4 and TRBJ2-2; the match to TRBD2 covers 10 bases. CDR3 length: 15 residues. V lost 3 bases and J lost 7; bases outside the gene matches: 5. CDR3 sequence reads: CASSFLAGAGGELFF. The CDR3 DNA follows: TGTGCCAGCAGTTTCCTAGCGGGGGCAGGCGGGGAGCTGTTTTTT.

The V call is TRBV6-6, the J call TRBJ1-2; no definite D call. CDR3 length equals 11 residues. With 8 bases removed from V and 8 bases from J, the gap between germline ends came to 12 bases. Germline loops: CDR1 MNHNY, CDR2 SVGAGI (reference sequence). CDR3 amino acids: CASREVNGYTF. CDR3 coding DNA: TGTGCCAGCCGTGAGGTGAACGGCTACACCTTC.

The gene calls are TRBV19 and TRBJ1-5; D not certain. The V gene lost 0 bases and the J gene lost 1 base, with 7 bases spanning the gap. The CDR3 is 15 residues long. Germline V gives CDR1 LNHDA, CDR2 SQIVND (reference sequence). The CDR3 sequence is CASSIDLGSNQPQHF. CDR3 bases: TGTGCCAGTAGTATAGATCTGGGCAGCAATCAGCCCCAGCATTTT.

This clonotype showed up just a few times. The gene calls are TRBV19 and TRBJ2-1; D uncertain. Germline CDR1 reads LNHDA; CDR2 reads SQIVND (reference sequence). The V gene lost 3 bases and the J gene lost 6 bases, with 6 bases spanning the gap. CDR3 length: 12 amino acids. CDR3 in amino acids: CASSISVNEQFF. The CDR3 DNA reads TGTGCCAGTAGTATTTCAGTCAATGAGCAGTTCTTC.

This clonotype was observed a handful of times. The genes are TRBV11-2 and TRBJ2-3; D call uncertain. This CDR3 has 12 residues. Deletions cut 8 bases from V and 3 bases from J, with 9 bases between. Germline CDR1 SGHAT, CDR2 FQNNGV. CDR3 in amino acids: CASGPVTDTQYF. The CDR3 DNA reads TGTGCCAGCGGTCCTGTGACAGATACGCAGTATTTT. The full variable domain, with the rest looked up from reference TRBV11-2 and TRBJ2-3, is EAGVAQSPRYKIIEKRQSVAFWCNPISGHATLYWYQQILGQGPKLLIQFQNNGVVDDSQLPKDRFSAERLKGVDSTLKIQPAKLEDSAVYLCASGPVTDTQYFGPGTRLTVL.

This chain uses TRBV29-1 with TRBJ1-1; a weak D match, TRBD1 (5 bases). Germline assignment: CDR1 SQVTM and CDR2 ANQGSEA. The CDR3 sequence is 14 residues long. V shed 1 base and J shed 1 base, with 10 bases lying between them. The CDR3: CSVEAGTGNTEAFF. CDR3 sequence (DNA): TGCAGCGTTGAAGCGGGAACAGGGAACACTGAAGCTTTCTTT. Looking up the rest from reference TRBV29-1 and TRBJ1-1 gives the full variable domain: SAVISQKPSRDICQRGTSLTIQCQVDSQVTMMFWYRQQPGQSLTLIATANQGSEATYESGFVIDKFPISRPNLTFSTLTVSNMSPEDSSIYLCSVEAGTGNTEAFFGQGTRLTVV.

V usage is TRBV7-2 and J usage is TRBJ2-4; 9 nucleotides line up with TRBD1. Germline CDR1 SGHTA, CDR2 FQGNSA. The CDR3 has 15 residues. The V and J ends lost 1 base and 7 bases, in that order; junction bases with no gene match: 5. The CDR3 nucleotides are TGTGCCAGCAGCTTAGATCACGGACAGGGGAACATTCAGTACTTC. Protein sequence: CASSLDHGQGNIQYF. Supplemented by reference TRBV7-2 and TRBJ2-4, the full variable domain reads GAGVSQSPSNKVTEKGKDVELRCDPISGHTALYWYRQSLGQGLEFLIYFQGNSAPDKSGLPSDRFSAERTGGSVSTLTIQRTQQEDSAVYLCASSLDHGQGNIQYFGAGTRLSVL.

The chain carries TRBV6-2 or TRBV6-3 and TRBJ2-2; D gene unclear. The V gene lost 5 bases and the J gene lost 4 bases, with 11 bases spanning the gap. The germline gives CDR1 MNHEY, CDR2 SVGEGT. CDR3 length equals 14 residues. This CDR3 is CASSRTPPTGELFF. CDR3 nucleotides: TGTGCCAGCAGTAGGACGCCGCCCACCGGGGAGCTGTTTTTT.

The chain has TRBV5-1 and TRBJ2-1; D may be TRBD2 (6 bases). Germline V gives CDR1 SGHRS, CDR2 YFSETQ. Trimming cost V 4 bases and J 5 bases, with 19 bases left between them. The CDR3 extends over 16 amino acids. The CDR3: CASSRGWGGENNEQFF. CDR3 DNA sequence: TGCGCCAGCAGCCGGGGGTGGGGCGGTGAGAACAATGAGCAGTTCTTC.

This clonotype was seen only a few times. V and J are TRBV12-3 or TRBV12-4 and TRBJ1-5; 8 bases match TRBD1. The CDR3 contains 13 residues. V shed 9 bases, J shed 7 bases, and the junction held 8 bases outside the gene matches. The CDR3 region is CASGQGQHQPQHF. The CDR3, as DNA: TGTGCCAGTGGACAGGGACAACACCAGCCCCAGCATTTT.

This clonotype appeared a few times. V and J are TRBV5-1 and TRBJ2-3; D might be TRBD2 (7 bases). V was cut by 1 base and J by 4 bases, with 16 bases left in between. The germline V gene has CDR1 SGHRS and CDR2 YFSETQ. The CDR3 has 16 amino acids. The CDR3 sequence: CASSLFGGGPSDTQYF. CDR3 sequence (DNA): TGCGCCAGCAGCTTGTTTGGGGGGGGGCCATCAGATACGCAGTATTTT.

V is TRBV6-4 and J is TRBJ1-2; D not resolved. The CDR3 spans 14 residues. In germline, CDR1 is MRHNA, CDR2 SNTAGT. V was shortened by 0 bases and J by 8 bases, with 13 bases between the two germline ends. The CDR3 loop is CASSDSPSRFGYTF. CDR3 nucleotides: TGTGCCAGCAGTGACTCGCCGTCCCGATTCGGCTACACCTTC.

The J gene is TRBJ2-2, the V gene TRBV5-6; D is possibly TRBD1 (5 bases). Germline V gene lookup returns CDR1 SGHDT and CDR2 YYEEEE. V lost 2 bases to trimming and J lost 7 bases, with 15 bases between them. This CDR3 spans 15 amino acids. The CDR3 is CASSFDPGFGGELFF. The DNA of the CDR3 is TGTGCCAGCAGCTTCGATCCAGGGTTCGGCGGGGAGCTGTTTTTT.

This clonotype was observed a few times. The V and J genes are TRBV5-1 and TRBJ2-7; D not resolved. This CDR3 spans 13 amino acids. V lost 2 bases and J lost 4, with 10 bases in between. CDR1 and CDR2 (germline): SGHRS, YFSETQ. The CDR3 reads CASSFQHDYEQYF. CDR3 in DNA: TGCGCCAGCAGCTTCCAGCACGATTACGAGCAGTACTTC.

With regard to this clonotype: This may be a read error, as it is one base from a much larger clone. The chain combines TRBV15 with TRBJ2-1; tentative D call: TRBD2 (6 bases). CDR1 and CDR2 (germline): LNHNV, YYDKDF (reference sequence). The V end lost 5 bases, the J end lost 5 bases, and 13 bases lay between the germline ends. This CDR3 is 14 amino acids long. The CDR3 region has the DNA TGTGCCACCAGCGGGGACTCGTCCAACAATGAGCAGTTCTTC. This translates into CATSGDSSNNEQFF.

The gene calls are TRBV5-1 and TRBJ1-5; no clear D gene. V lost 3 bases and J lost 3, with 10 bases in between. This CDR3 contains 14 residues. Germline CDR1 SGHRS, CDR2 YFSETQ. CDR3 protein: CASSCPAHNQPQHF. The CDR3 DNA follows: TGCGCCAGCAGCTGTCCGGCACACAATCAGCCCCAGCATTTT. The whole variable domain, filled in from reference TRBV5-1 and TRBJ1-5, reads KAGVTQTPRYLIKTRGQQVTLSCSPISGHRSVSWYQQTPGQGLQFLFEYFSETQRNKGNFPGRFSGRQFSNSRSEMNVSTLELGDSALYLCASSCPAHNQPQHFGDGTRLSIL.